This paragraph reports one TCR beta chain. V shed 0 bases and J shed 2 bases, with 13 bases lying between them. The CDR3 covers 16 residues. Germline lookup yields CDR1 SGHNT and CDR2 YYREEE (reference sequence). Clones were sequenced by immunoSEQ multiplex PCR, and TCRdb holds only the in-frame ones, with some missing. The data contain roughly 35,000 clones, about 95% of them singletons. The data originate from a study of preoperative IRX-2 immunotherapy in early breast cancer. Treatment given: preoperative locoregional IRX-2 cytokine immunotherapy. Preoperative locoregional IRX-2 cytokine immunotherapy was tested in the phase Ib source study.

Collection took place from a patient treated with IRX-2 immunotherapy. This chain joins TRBV5-4 and TRBJ2-3; maybe TRBD2 (5 bases). The TCR was taken from a human donor with breast cancer. CDR3 residues: CASSLGKRRPTDTQYF. Here the CDR3 DNA reads TGTGCCAGCAGCTTGGGAAAGCGGAGACCCACAGATACGCAGTATTTT.